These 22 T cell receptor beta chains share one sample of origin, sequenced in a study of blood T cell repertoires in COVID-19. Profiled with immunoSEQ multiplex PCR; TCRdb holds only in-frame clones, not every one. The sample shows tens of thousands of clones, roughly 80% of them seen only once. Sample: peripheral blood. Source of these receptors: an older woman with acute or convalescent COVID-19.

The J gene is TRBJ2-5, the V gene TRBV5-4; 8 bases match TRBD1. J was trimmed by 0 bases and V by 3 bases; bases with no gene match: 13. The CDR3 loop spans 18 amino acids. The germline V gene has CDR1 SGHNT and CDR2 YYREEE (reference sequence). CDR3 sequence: CASSSRWTGRVNQETQYF. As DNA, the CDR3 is TGTGCCAGCAGCTCGAGGTGGACAGGGAGAGTCAACCAAGAGACCCAGTACTTC.

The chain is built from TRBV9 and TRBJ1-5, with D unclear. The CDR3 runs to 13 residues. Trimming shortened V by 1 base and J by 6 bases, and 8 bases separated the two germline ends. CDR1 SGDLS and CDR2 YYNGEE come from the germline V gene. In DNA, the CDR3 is TGTGCCAGCAGCGTATCGGGATCTCAGCCCCAGCATTTT. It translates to CASSVSGSQPQHF. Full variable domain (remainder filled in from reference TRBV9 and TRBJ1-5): DSGVTQTPKHLITATGQRVTLRCSPRSGDLSVYWYQQSLDQGLQFLIQYYNGEERAKGNILERFSAQQFPDLHSELNLSSLELGDSALYFCASSVSGSQPQHFGDGTRLSIL.

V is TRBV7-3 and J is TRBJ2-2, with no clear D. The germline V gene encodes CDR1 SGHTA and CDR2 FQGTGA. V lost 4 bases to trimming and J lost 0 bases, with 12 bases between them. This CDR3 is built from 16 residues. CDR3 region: CASSSTAVTNTGELFF. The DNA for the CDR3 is TGTGCCAGCAGCTCCACTGCCGTTACGAACACCGGGGAGCTGTTTTTT.

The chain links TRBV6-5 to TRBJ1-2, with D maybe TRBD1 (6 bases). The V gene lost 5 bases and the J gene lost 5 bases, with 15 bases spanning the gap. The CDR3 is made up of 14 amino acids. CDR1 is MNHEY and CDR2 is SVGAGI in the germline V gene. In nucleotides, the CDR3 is TGTGCCAGCAGTCCCTTGGACAGTTCGTATGGCTACACCTTC. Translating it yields CASSPLDSSYGYTF.

The CDR3 loop reads CASSLGPDSDSMNTEAFF. The CDR3 coding sequence is TGTGCCAGCAGCTTGGGCCCGGACAGCGACTCCATGAACACTGAAGCTTTCTTT. The J gene is TRBJ1-1, the V gene TRBV5-6; the D gene is possibly TRBD1 (6 bases). Deletions cut 0 bases from V and 0 bases from J, with 18 bases between. The CDR3 is 18 residues long. Germline V gives CDR1 SGHDT, CDR2 YYEEEE.

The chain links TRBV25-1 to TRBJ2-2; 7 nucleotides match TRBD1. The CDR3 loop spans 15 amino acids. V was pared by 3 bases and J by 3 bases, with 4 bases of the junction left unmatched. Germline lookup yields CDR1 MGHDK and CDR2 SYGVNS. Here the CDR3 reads CASSEGQMYTGELFF. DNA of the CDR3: TGTGCCAGCAGTGAGGGACAGATGTACACCGGGGAGCTGTTTTTT. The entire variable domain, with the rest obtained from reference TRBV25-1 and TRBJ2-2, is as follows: EADIYQTPRYLVIGTGKKITLECSQTMGHDKMYWYQQDPGMELHLIHYSYGVNSTEKGDLSSESTVSRIRTEHFPLTLESARPSHTSQYLCASSEGQMYTGELFFGEGSRLTVL.

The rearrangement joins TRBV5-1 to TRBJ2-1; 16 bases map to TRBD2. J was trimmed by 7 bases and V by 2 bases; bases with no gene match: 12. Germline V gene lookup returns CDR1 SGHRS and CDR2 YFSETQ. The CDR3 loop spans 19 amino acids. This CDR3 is CASSLAGTSGGVTKNEQFF. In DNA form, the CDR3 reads TGCGCCAGCAGCTTAGCCGGGACTAGCGGGGGGGTCACTAAAAATGAGCAGTTCTTC.

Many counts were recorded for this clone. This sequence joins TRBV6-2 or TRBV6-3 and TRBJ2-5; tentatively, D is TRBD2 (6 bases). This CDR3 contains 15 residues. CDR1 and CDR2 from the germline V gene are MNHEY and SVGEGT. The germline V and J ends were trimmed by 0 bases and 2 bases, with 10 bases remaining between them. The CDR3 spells CASSYSSREQETQYF. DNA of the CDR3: TGTGCCAGCAGTTACTCGTCCCGGGAGCAAGAGACCCAGTACTTC.

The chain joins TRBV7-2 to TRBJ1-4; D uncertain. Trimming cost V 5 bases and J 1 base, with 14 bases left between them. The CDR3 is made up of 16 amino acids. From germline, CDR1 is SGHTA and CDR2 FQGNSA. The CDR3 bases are TGTGCCAGCAGCCTGTACGGAGTCGGAACTAATGAAAAACTGTTTTTT. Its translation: CASSLYGVGTNEKLFF.

This chain's CDR3 is CASSQAQGAGYGYTF. CDR3 coding DNA: TGCGCCAGCAGCCAAGCACAGGGGGCGGGCTATGGCTACACCTTC. The chain is built from TRBV4-1 and TRBJ1-2, with 9 bases matching TRBD1. The CDR3 is 15 amino acids. V lost 1 base, J lost 4 bases, and 4 bases stayed unmatched. In germline, CDR1 is MGHRA, CDR2 YSYEKL.

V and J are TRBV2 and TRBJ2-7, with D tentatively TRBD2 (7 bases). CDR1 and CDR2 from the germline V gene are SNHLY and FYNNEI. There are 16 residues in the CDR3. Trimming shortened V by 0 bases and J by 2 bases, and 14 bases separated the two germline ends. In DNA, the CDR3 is TGTGCCAGCAGTGAAGCGCGGGGGACAAGAACCTACGAGCAGTACTTC. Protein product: CASSEARGTRTYEQYF.

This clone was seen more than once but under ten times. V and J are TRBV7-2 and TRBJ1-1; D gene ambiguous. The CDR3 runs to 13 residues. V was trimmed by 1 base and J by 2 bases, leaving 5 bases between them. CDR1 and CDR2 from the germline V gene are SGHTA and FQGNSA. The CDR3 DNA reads TGTGCCAGCAGCTTAGGGACTAACACTGAAGCTTTCTTT. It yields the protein CASSLGTNTEAFF.

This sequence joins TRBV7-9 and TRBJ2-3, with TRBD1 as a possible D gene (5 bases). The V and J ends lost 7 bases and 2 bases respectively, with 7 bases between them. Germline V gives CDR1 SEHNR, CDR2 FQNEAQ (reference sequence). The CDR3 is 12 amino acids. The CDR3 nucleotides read TGTGCCAGCATAGGGGACACAGATACGCAGTATTTT. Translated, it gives CASIGDTDTQYF.

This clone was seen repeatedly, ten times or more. CDR3: CASSLADRGEAFF. The CDR3 region has the DNA TGTGCCAGCAGTTTGGCAGACAGGGGAGAAGCTTTCTTT. The chain couples TRBV27 to TRBJ1-1; 8 positions match TRBD1. The CDR3 has 13 amino acids. V was clipped by 3 bases and J by 8 bases; unmatched bases: 5. Germline V gives CDR1 MNHEY, CDR2 SMNVEV (reference sequence).

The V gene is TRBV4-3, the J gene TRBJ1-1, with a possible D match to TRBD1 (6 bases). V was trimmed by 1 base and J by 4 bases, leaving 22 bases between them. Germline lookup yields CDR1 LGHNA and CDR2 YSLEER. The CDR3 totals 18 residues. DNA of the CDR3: TGCGCCAGCAGCCAAGGGGGGCCGTGGCAGGGGTTGGGCACTGAAGCTTTCTTT. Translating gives CASSQGGPWQGLGTEAFF.

CDR3 sequence reads: CASSRPRGDGYTF. The CDR3 DNA follows: TGTGCCAGCAGCCGACCCAGGGGGGATGGCTACACCTTC. This chain joins TRBV6-5 and TRBJ1-2; TRBD1 aligns across 7 bases. V was clipped by 6 bases and J by 6 bases; unmatched bases: 7. This CDR3 comprises 13 residues. Germline assignment: CDR1 MNHEY and CDR2 SVGAGI.

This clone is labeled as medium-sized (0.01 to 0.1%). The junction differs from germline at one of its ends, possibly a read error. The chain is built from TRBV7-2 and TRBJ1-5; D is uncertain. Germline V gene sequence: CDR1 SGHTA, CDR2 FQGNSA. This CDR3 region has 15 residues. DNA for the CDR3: TGTGCCAGCAGCGTAGCCCCGGTGGGCAATCAGCCCCAGCATTTT. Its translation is CASSVAPVGNQPQHF.

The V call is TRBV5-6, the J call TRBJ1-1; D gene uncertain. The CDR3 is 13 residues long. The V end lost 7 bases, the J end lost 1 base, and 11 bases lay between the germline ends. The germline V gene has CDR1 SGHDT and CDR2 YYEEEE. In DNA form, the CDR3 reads TGTGCCAGCGCCTCCCCCGGGAACACTGAAGCTTTCTTT. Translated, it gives CASASPGNTEAFF. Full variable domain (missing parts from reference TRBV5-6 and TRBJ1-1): DAGVTQSPTHLIKTRGQQVTLRCSPKSGHDTVSWYQQALGQGPQFIFQYYEEEERQRGNFPDRFSGHQFPNYSSELNVNALLLGDSALYLCASASPGNTEAFFGQGTRLTVV.

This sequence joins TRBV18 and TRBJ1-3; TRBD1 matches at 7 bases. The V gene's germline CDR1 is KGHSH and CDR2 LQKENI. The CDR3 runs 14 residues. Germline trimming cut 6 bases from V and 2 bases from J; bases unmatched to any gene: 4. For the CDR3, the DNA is TGTGCCAGCTCTCAGGGGACAGCTGGAAACACCATATATTTT. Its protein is CASSQGTAGNTIYF.

CDR3 DNA: TGTGCCAGCAGCCGGGCAGGACAGGACTACGAGCAGTACTTC. Its protein is CASSRAGQDYEQYF. This chain connects TRBV5-6 to TRBJ2-7; TRBD1 aligns across 7 bases. V lost 4 bases, J lost 3 bases, and 7 bases stayed unmatched. This CDR3 spans 14 amino acids. The V gene's germline CDR1 is SGHDT and CDR2 YYEEEE.

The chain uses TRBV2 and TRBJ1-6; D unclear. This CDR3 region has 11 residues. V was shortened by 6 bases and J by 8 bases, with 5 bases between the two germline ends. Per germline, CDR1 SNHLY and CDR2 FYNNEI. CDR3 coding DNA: TGTGCCAGCAGGAGGGATTCACCCCTCCACTTT. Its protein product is CASRRDSPLHF.

The CDR3 DNA follows: TGCGCCAGCGCCGCAGGGGGCAACTCTGGAAACACCATATATTTT. Translation: CASAAGGNSGNTIYF. V is TRBV5-1 and J is TRBJ1-3; TRBD1 aligns across 8 bases. V shed 7 bases and J 0 bases; nucleotides not matched to a gene: 6. The CDR3 consists of 15 residues. Germline lookup yields CDR1 SGHRS and CDR2 YFSETQ. Complete variable domain (other parts from reference TRBV5-1 and TRBJ1-3): KAGVTQTPRYLIKTRGQQVTLSCSPISGHRSVSWYQQTPGQGLQFLFEYFSETQRNKGNFPGRFSGRQFSNSRSEMNVSTLELGDSALYLCASAAGGNSGNTIYFGEGSWLTVV.